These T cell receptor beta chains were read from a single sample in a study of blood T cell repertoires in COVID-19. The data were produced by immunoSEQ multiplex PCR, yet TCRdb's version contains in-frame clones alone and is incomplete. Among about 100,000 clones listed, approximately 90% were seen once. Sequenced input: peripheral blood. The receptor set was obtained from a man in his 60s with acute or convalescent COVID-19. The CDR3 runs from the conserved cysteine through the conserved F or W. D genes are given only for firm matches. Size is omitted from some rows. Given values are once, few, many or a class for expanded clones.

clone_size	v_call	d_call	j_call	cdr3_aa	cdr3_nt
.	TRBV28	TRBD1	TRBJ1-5	CASRGTGGGNQPQHF	TGTGCCTCTCGAGGGACAGGGGGCGGCAATCAGCCCCAGCATTTT
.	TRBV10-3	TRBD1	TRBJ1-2	CAISVDRDYGYTF	TGTGCCATCAGTGTAGACAGGGACTATGGCTACACCTTC
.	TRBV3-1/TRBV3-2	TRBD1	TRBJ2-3	CASSQEDRVTDTQYF	TGTGCCAGCAGCCAAGAGGACAGGGTCACAGATACGCAGTATTTT
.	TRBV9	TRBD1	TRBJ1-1	CASSVGGTGKAFF	TGTGCCAGCAGCGTAGGTGGGACAGGGAAAGCTTTCTTT
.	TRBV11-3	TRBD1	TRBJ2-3	CASSTRQGRMSHTQYF	TGTGCCAGCAGCACGCGACAGGGGCGAATGTCACATACGCAGTATTTT
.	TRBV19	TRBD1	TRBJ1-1	CASSSVQRTGSHTEAFF	TGTGCCAGTAGCTCTGTTCAACGGACAGGGTCGCACACTGAAGCTTTCTTT
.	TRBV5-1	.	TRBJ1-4	CASRLGGPTNEKLFF	TGCGCCAGCAGGTTAGGAGGGCCTACTAATGAAAAACTGTTTTTT
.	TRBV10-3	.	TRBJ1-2	CAISAPGSHEGEDGYTF	TGTGCCATCAGTGCCCCAGGGTCTCATGAAGGAGAGGATGGCTACACCTTC
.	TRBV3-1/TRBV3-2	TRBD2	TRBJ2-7	CASSQVPTSAYEQYF	TGTGCCAGCAGCCAAGTTCCGACTAGCGCCTACGAGCAGTACTTC
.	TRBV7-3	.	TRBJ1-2	CASSRTQGIGYTF	TGTGCCAGCAGCCGCACGCAGGGGATCGGCTACACCTTC
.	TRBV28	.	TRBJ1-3	CASSSGGVLNTIYF	TGTGCCAGCTCTTCCGGGGGGGTACTAAACACCATATATTTT
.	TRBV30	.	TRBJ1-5	CAWSSGVDQPQHF	TGTGCCTGGAGTTCAGGGGTGGATCAGCCCCAGCATTTT
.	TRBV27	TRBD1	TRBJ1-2	CASSTDRVGYTF	TGTGCCAGCAGCACCGACAGGGTTGGCTACACCTTC
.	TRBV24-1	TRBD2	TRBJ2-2	CATSGIKGGLAGTGELFF	TGTGCCACCAGTGGCATCAAAGGGGGGCTAGCGGGGACCGGGGAGCTGTTTTTT
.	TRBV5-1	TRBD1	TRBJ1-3	CASSQGAGNTIYF	TGCGCCAGCAGTCAGGGGGCTGGAAACACCATATATTTT
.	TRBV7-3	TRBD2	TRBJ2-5	CASSLSNRGAQYF	TGTGCCAGCAGCTTATCAAACCGGGGGGCCCAGTACTTC
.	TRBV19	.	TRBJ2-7	CASSIATISYEQYF	TGTGCCAGTAGTATAGCAACAATATCCTACGAGCAGTACTTC
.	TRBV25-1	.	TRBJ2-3	CASSEYSRAPDTQYF	TGTGCCAGCAGTGAATATAGCAGGGCCCCAGATACGCAGTATTTT
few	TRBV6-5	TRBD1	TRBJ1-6	CASTLGGQGGSPLHF	TGTGCCAGCACTCTGGGGGGACAGGGCGGATCACCCCTCCACTTT
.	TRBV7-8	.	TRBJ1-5	CASSPVEQPQHF	TGTGCCAGCAGCCCCGTCGAGCAGCCCCAGCATTTT
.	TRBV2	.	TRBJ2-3	CASSEISSTDTQYF	TGTGCCAGCAGTGAGATTAGCTCCACAGATACGCAGTATTTT
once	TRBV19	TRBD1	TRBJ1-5	CASSARQGASNQPQHF	TGTGCCAGTAGTGCCCGACAGGGGGCAAGCAATCAGCCCCAGCATTTT
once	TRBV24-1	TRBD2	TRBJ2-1	CATSDRSLAGGHNEQFF	TGTGCCACCAGTGATAGATCTCTAGCGGGAGGGCACAATGAGCAGTTCTTC
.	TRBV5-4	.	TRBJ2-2	CASSSQGGGTGELFF	TGTGCCAGCAGCTCACAGGGCGGCGGCACCGGGGAGCTGTTTTTT
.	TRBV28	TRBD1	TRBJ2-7	CASIGQGYYEQYF	TGTGCCAGCATTGGACAGGGGTACTACGAGCAGTACTTC
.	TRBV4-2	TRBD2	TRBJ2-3	CASSQDLVTSGSTDTQYF	TGTGCCAGCAGCCAAGATCTTGTAACTAGCGGGTCCACAGATACGCAGTATTTT
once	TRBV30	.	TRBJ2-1	CAWRGGLNEQFF	TGTGCCTGGCGCGGGGGCCTCAATGAGCAGTTCTTC
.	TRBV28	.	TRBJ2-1	CASIGGGLDNEQFF	TGTGCCAGCATAGGGGGAGGGTTGGACAATGAGCAGTTCTTC
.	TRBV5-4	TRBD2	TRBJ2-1	CASSFAGGLSNEQFF	TGTGCCAGCAGCTTCGCGGGAGGCCTCTCCAATGAGCAGTTCTTC
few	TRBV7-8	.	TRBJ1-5	CASSLVQGWIQPQHF	TGTGCCAGCAGCTTAGTCCAGGGATGGATTCAGCCCCAGCATTTT
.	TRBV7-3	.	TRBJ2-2	CASSLTGRGTGRSGELFF	TGTGCCAGCAGCTTAACGGGAAGGGGCACAGGGCGGTCCGGGGAGCTGTTTTTT
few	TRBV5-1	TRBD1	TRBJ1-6	CASSWGQGIDSPLHF	TGCGCCAGCAGCTGGGGACAGGGTATCGATTCACCCCTCCACTTT
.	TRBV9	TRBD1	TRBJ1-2	CASSVDQGGIYTF	TGTGCCAGCAGCGTAGATCAGGGGGGAATCTACACCTTC
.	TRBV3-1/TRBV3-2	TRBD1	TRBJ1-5	CASSHSGTEVIGGQPQHF	TGTGCCAGCAGCCACTCCGGGACAGAAGTCATAGGTGGTCAGCCCCAGCATTTT
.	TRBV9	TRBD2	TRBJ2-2	CASSVTGLAGGGGTGELFF	TGTGCCAGCAGTGTGACCGGACTAGCGGGAGGAGGGGGCACCGGGGAGCTGTTTTTT
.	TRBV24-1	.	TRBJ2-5	CATSDPRGRETQYF	TGTGCCACCAGTGACCCTCGCGGAAGAGAGACCCAGTACTTC
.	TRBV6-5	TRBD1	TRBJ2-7	CASSSSRQGASYEQYF	TGTGCCAGCAGTTCATCCCGACAGGGGGCCTCCTACGAGCAGTACTTC
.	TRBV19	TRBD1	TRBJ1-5	CASSVQQGNNQPQHF	TGTGCCAGTAGTGTACAACAGGGGAACAATCAGCCCCAGCATTTT
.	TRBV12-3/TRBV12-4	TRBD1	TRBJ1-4	CASSGTGNEKLFF	TGTGCCAGCAGTGGGACAGGGAATGAAAAACTGTTTTTT
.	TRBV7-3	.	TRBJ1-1	CASSHPLQGSNTEAFF	TGTGCCAGCAGCCACCCCCTCCAGGGTAGTAACACTGAAGCTTTCTTT
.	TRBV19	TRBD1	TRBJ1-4	CASSPGQGHEKLFF	TGTGCCAGTAGTCCCGGACAGGGTCATGAAAAACTGTTTTTT
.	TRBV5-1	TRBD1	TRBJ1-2	CASTHGTANYGYTF	TGCGCCAGCACCCACGGGACAGCTAACTATGGCTACACCTTC
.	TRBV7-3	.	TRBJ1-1	CASSLGRNTEAFF	TGTGCCAGCAGCTTGGGGAGAAACACTGAAGCTTTCTTT
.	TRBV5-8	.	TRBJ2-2	CASSLYQGIGELFF	TGTGCCAGCAGCTTGTATCAGGGGATCGGGGAGCTGTTTTTT
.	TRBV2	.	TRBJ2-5	CASSGRGLQETQYF	TGTGCCAGCAGTGGTAGAGGGCTCCAAGAGACCCAGTACTTC
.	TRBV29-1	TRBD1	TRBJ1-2	CSVGGGRGLDYGYTF	TGCAGCGTCGGAGGTGGCAGGGGGCTCGACTATGGCTACACCTTC
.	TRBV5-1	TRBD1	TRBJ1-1	CASSRTGVENTEAFF	TGCGCCAGCAGCCGCACAGGGGTAGAAAACACTGAAGCTTTCTTT
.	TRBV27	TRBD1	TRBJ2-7	CASRTGGMGSYEQYF	TGTGCCAGCAGGACAGGGGGCATGGGCTCCTACGAGCAGTACTTC